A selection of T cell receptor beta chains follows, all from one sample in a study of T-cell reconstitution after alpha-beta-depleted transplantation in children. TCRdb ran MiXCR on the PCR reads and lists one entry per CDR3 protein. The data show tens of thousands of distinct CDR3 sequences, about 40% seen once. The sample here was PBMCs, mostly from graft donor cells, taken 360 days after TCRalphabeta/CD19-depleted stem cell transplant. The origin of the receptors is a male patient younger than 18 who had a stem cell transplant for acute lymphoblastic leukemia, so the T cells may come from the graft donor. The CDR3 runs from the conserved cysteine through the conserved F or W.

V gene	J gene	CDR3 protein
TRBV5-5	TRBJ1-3	CASSLTVSTGNTIYF
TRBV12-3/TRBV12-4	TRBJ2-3	CATARGAEDTQYF
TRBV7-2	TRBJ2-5	CASSLGGTSSETQYF
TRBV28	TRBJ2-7	CASSFVGGYEQYF
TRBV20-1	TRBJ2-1	CSATSGTSGHEQFF
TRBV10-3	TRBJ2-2	CAISENGGYRELFF
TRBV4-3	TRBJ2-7	CASSQESQSWEQYF
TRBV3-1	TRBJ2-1	CASSQGGEFYNEQFF
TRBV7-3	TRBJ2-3	CASSLGTSPDTQYF
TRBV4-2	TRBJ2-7	CASSRTGSNEQYF
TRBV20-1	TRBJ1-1	CSARAGPTEAFF
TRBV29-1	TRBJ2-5	CSVEDLGRGLQETQYF
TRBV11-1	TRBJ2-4	CASSGRQNIQYF
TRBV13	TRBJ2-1	CASSQRGTDAYNEQFF
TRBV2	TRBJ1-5	CASSVGDWEPQHF
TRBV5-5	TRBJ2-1	CASSLVGRTNEQFF
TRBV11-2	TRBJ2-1	CASSVFRLADNEQFF
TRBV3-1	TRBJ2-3	CASSQARGPTDTQYF
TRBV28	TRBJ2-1	CASSWGQGNNNEQFF
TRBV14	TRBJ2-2	CASSQAPSGGYTGELFF
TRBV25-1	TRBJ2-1	CASSHPGGRYNEQFF
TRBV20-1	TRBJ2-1	CSARRAGGRNEQFF
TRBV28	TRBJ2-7	CASSLDRGLGSYEQYF
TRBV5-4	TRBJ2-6	CASSPSSGANVLTF
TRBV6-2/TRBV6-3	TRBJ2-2	CASSYQRSGLAGVIKGELFF
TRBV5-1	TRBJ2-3	CASSLGLAGLDTQYF
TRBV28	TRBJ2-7	CASSLPGLNEQYF
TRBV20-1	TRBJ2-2	CSARDRAGSTGELFF
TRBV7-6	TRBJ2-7	CASSYDTGQPPYEQYF
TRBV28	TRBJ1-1	CASRGGENTEAFF
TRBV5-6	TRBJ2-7	CASSFVRGEQYF
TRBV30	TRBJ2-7	CASPTGEGPYEQYF
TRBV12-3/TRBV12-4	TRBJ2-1	CASSLSGSSYNEQFF
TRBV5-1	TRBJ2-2	CASSYRAHGRTGELFF
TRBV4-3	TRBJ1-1	CASSGQMNTEAFF
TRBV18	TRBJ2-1	CASSETAGTPYNEQFF
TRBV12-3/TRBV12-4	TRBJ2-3	CASSQTRQGPDTQYF
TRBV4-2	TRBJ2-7	CASSQESNSYEQYF
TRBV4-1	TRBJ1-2	CASSHHQPGGVNYGYTF
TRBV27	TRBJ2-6	CASSPYVGLLSGANVLTF
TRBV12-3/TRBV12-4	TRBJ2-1	CASSVTSVSYNEQFF
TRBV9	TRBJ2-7	CASSASLRQGNRYEQYF
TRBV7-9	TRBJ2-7	CASSLGTITYEQYF
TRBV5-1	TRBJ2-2	CASSPQPGGLNTGELFF
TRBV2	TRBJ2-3	CASSDGGQGATYTQYF
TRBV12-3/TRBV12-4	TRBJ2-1	CASSLPWRGRNNEQFF
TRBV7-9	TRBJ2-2	CASSYRVAGTGELFF